What follows is one TCR beta chain and its context. The antigen is undetermined. Per sorted-subset replicate PCR, input was around 200 ng DNA, representing roughly 29,000 T cell genomes. Sequencing was performed with immunoSEQ multiplex PCR; in TCRdb, only in-frame clones are kept and a portion is missing. The sample records 600,000 to 700,000 clones, about 80% being singletons. These data originate in a study of shared clonotypes between healthy human individuals. Study outcomes and limitations: Unshared clonotypes carried lower generation probabilities than those common to all four donors.

The TCR originated in a woman aged 25 to 39 in good health. Sequenced: memory CD4+ T cells sorted from blood. Sample subset: CD45RA-negative fraction.

The CDR3, as DNA: TGTGCCTGGGCTTTAAACAGGGATGAAAAACTGTTTTTT. This translates into CAWALNRDEKLFF. V is TRBV30 and J is TRBJ1-4; the D gene is possibly TRBD1 (6 bases). The CDR3 is 13 amino acids. V lost 5 bases and J 6 bases, leaving 13 bases between the germline ends. Germline CDR1 is GTSNPN and CDR2 is SVGIG (reference sequence). The complete variable domain, with remaining parts taken from reference TRBV30 and TRBJ1-4, reads SQTIHQWPATLVQPVGSPLSLECTVEGTSNPNLYWYRQAAGRGLQLLFYSVGIGQISSEVPQNLSASRPQDRQFILSSKKLLLSDSGFYLCAWALNRDEKLFFGSGTQLSVL.